This T cell receptor (beta chain) stems from a study of regulatory T cells in long-lasting Graves disease. There are many counts of this clonotype. Its antigen is undetermined. Time point specified: newly diagnosed GD, antithyroid drugs for less than 3 months. The authors made the TCR library using RNA they extracted from PBMCs. Relying on iRepertoire HTBI primers and Arm-PCR of CDR3 regions, the team built TCR beta libraries. TCRdb re-called the multiplex PCR reads through MiXCR, storing one row per CDR3 protein. The table records approximately 230,000 distinct CDR3 sequences, about a sixth of them present only once. Notes on the study in general: In persistent patients, shared public clonotypes (roughly 2,800) outnumbered those in new patients (966). Limited sample numbers may have lowered accuracy. Repertoires from persistent disease leaned toward TRBV28, TRBJ1-2 and TRBJ2-5.

The CDR3 is made up of 15 amino acids. Trimming removed 4 bases from V and 3 bases from J; junction bases left unmatched: 7. Germline CDR1 MNHEY, CDR2 SVGAGI. This specimen was peripheral blood mononuclear cells (PBMCs), taken at new diagnosis, from a patient treated with antithyroid drugs. The clonotype comes from a female donor with Graves disease. The chain recombines TRBV6-5 with TRBJ1-1; 8 bases line up with TRBD1. The CDR3, as DNA: TGTGCCAGCAGTTTCAGACAGGGGTGGGACACTGAAGCTTTCTTT. This sequence encodes CASSFRQGWDTEAFF.